Listed here is a single T cell receptor beta chain. Authors' data handling: Amplification from reference gene primers served as the basis for estimated nucleated cell counts. Repertoires were generated with immunoSEQ multiplex PCR, while TCRdb's copy carries only in-frame clones and drops some. V and J calls and clone size are given by that table; D and trimming were obtained from the DNA. The repertoire holds approximately 130,000 clones, approximately 90% seen once, with around 2.1% in the top ten. CDR3 length equals 16 residues. Germline CDR1 SGHNT, CDR2 YYREEE (reference sequence). With 4 bases clipped from V and 4 bases from J, the junction kept 12 bases outside the gene matches. The data were obtained in a study of blood T cell repertoires in COVID-19. For the study at large: Some COVID-19 samples were acute and others convalescent; all came from the United States, Italy and Spain. PBMCs, B-cell-depleted T cells, or T cells were the source of the cDNA or gDNA that made up the material.

This rearrangement joins TRBV5-4 to TRBJ1-2, with 8 bases that match TRBD1. This receptor was identified in a woman between 50 and 59 years old with acute or convalescent COVID-19. The sequenced sample was peripheral blood. The CDR3, as DNA: TGTGCCAGCAGCCCCCAAGGGGCAGGGGGCCCCTATGGCTACACCTTC. As protein: CASSPQGAGGPYGYTF.